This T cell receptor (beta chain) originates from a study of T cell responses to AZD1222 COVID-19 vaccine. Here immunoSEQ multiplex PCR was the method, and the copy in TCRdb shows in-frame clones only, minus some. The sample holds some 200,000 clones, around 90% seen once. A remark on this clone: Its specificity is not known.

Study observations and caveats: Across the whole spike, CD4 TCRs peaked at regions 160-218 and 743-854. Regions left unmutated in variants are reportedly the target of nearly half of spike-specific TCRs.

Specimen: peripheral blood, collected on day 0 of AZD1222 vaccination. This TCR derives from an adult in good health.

As DNA, the CDR3 is TGCGCCAGCAGCCAAGATGGGAGCGGGGGCGGAACCTACGAGCAGTACTTC. It encodes CASSQDGSGGGTYEQYF. The chain links TRBV4-3 to TRBJ2-7; 8 nucleotides agree with TRBD2. V dropped 0 bases and J dropped 2; count of bases not matched to a gene: 9. The CDR3 is 17 amino acids. Germline V gene lookup returns CDR1 LGHNA and CDR2 YSLEER.